This T cell receptor beta chain was recorded in a study of T cell repertoires in cytomegalovirus infection. At the level of the study: HLA-B-restricted CMV epitopes that are well studied, plus recently identified HLA-C-restricted ones, were used by the study. Indicated by public TCR beta signatures were CMV infection and matching HLA type. Study-wide results and caveats: Dominating the ex vivo response were HLA-C-restricted CMV-specific TCR beta clonotypes. Summed public TCR beta family frequency identified CMV carriers bearing the relevant HLA.

Germline V gene data show CDR1 as MNHEY and CDR2 as SMNVEV (reference sequence). The V end lost 5 bases, the J end lost 0 bases, and 10 bases lay between the germline ends. The CDR3 contains 15 residues. Remarks on this clonotype: As yet, its antigen is unknown.

TCRdb used MiXCR to reprocess the reads, holding one entry per CDR3 protein. The profile covers some 560,000 distinct CDR3 sequences, with almost 40% appearing a single time and over 45% taken by the ten largest. The TCR was taken from a human donor in good health (CMV status not recorded). Some clones in this sample may be carry-over from other donors' samples. The chain recombines TRBV27 with TRBJ2-2; D gene uncertain. Here the sequenced sample was cultured PBMCs, taken from culture after CMV antigen stimulation. The CDR3 DNA sequence: TGTGCCAGCAGTCCGCGTCCAGCGAACACCGGGGAGCTGTTTTTT. This sequence encodes CASSPRPANTGELFF.